The entry below gives a single TCR beta chain sequence along with its context. The CDR3 spans 18 residues. V was clipped by 0 bases and J by 2 bases, with 19 bases between them. Germline CDR1 reads SGHAT; CDR2 reads FQNNGV. Here immunoSEQ multiplex PCR was the method, and the copy in TCRdb shows in-frame clones only, minus some. Here the sample spans around 82,000 clones, about 91% being singletons. This sample is drawn from a study of control samples from healthy donors and cancer patients. The J gene is TRBJ2-5, the V gene TRBV11-2; D not certain. The material sequenced was blood. The TCR was taken from a man between 50 and 59 years old in good health. CDR3 coding DNA: TGTGCCAGCAGCTTAGATCTGTTTATGGCCCAGGTGCAAGAGACCCAGTACTTC. Its translation: CASSLDLFMAQVQETQYF. The variable domain in full, completed from reference TRBV11-2 and TRBJ2-5, reads EAGVAQSPRYKIIEKRQSVAFWCNPISGHATLYWYQQILGQGPKLLIQFQNNGVVDDSQLPKDRFSAERLKGVDSTLKIQPAKLEDSAVYLCASSLDLFMAQVQETQYFGPGTRLLVL.